This TCR beta chain is from a study of Ad26.COV2.S vaccination and SARS-CoV-2 variants. Whole-study context: The trial was COV1001 and the donor's arm was Ad26.COV2.S. Ad26.COV2.S was injected intramuscularly once or twice, 56 days apart.

The V gene lost 0 bases and the J gene lost 9 bases, with 12 bases spanning the gap. Germline CDR1 is LGHNA and CDR2 is YSLEER. This CDR3 region has 14 residues. The treatment is: around 19 received Ad26.COV2.S at low or high dose, single or two shots; roughly 5 received placebo; per-sample allocation not given. Sampling was done on day 63 after the first vaccine or placebo injection. Libraries were prepared by immunoSEQ multiplex PCR; TCRdb keeps only in-frame clonotypes and omits some of them. The sample includes roughly 500,000 clones, around nine tenths of them seen just once. The receptor was isolated from a person aged 18-60 years who received the Ad26.COV2.S COVID-19 vaccine or a placebo. V usage is TRBV4-3 and J usage is TRBJ2-1, with a tentative D call TRBD2 (6 bases). The sample was peripheral blood, taken in a trial of Ad26.COV2.S vaccine versus placebo. The CDR3 DNA reads as TGCGCCAGCAGCCAAGACTCGGGACTCGGTGAGCAGTTCTTC. This sequence encodes CASSQDSGLGEQFF.